This is a list of T cell receptor beta chains from one sample in a study of beta chain features in type 1 diabetes. Profiling relied on immunoSEQ multiplex PCR, and the TCRdb table lists in-frame clones only, not all of them. The sample includes 350,000 or so clones, around 20% of them seen just once. The sequenced sample was naive CD4+ T cells from blood. The receptors originated from a woman between 18 and 29 years old in good health. Each CDR3 is given with its conserved first and last residue. The D gene is left open where the match is weak. Clone sizes are given selectively: once, few, many, or a class where the clone is expanded.

cdr3_nt cdr3_aa d_call j_call clone_size v_call
TGTGCCAGCAGCGGCGGGAACCGCGTGGGCTACACCTTC CASSGGNRVGYTF NA TRBJ1-2 few TRBV9
TGTGCCAGTAGTCTAATCCATGACACTGAAGCTTTCTTT CASSLIHDTEAFF NA TRBJ1-1 NA TRBV19
TGTGCCAGCAGTTACTCGAGCGGGGTAGCGGAGCAGTACTTC CASSYSSGVAEQYF TRBD2 TRBJ2-7 NA TRBV6-5
TGTGCCAGCAGTTACCTCGGGAGAGACACTGAAGCTTTCTTT CASSYLGRDTEAFF NA TRBJ1-1 few TRBV27
TGTGCCAGCAGGGGACAGGGGGATTCACCCCTCCACTTT CASRGQGDSPLHF TRBD1 TRBJ1-6 NA TRBV2
TGTGCCAGCAGCCGGGACAACTATAAGGAAAAACTGTTTTTT CASSRDNYKEKLFF NA TRBJ1-4 few TRBV14
TGTGCCAGCAGCGAGCGACAGGGACTGAACACTGAAGCTTTCTTT CASSERQGLNTEAFF TRBD1 TRBJ1-1 few TRBV7-9
TGTGCCAGCTGGGGACAGGGGCACTCCTACGAGCAGTACTTC CASWGQGHSYEQYF TRBD1 TRBJ2-7 few TRBV6-5
TGCAGCTTCTCAGGACTAGCGGTATACAATGAGCAGTTCTTC CSFSGLAVYNEQFF TRBD2 TRBJ2-1 NA TRBV29-1
TGTGCCTGGAGCCTGACAGGGTCTGAAGCTTTCTTT CAWSLTGSEAFF TRBD1 TRBJ1-1 few TRBV30
TGCGCCAGCAGCCATACGGGACAGGGGTCTGGAGAGCAGTACTTC CASSHTGQGSGEQYF TRBD1 TRBJ2-7 NA TRBV4-3
TGTGCCAGCTCACCGGACAGGCGCTACACTGAAGCTTTCTTT CASSPDRRYTEAFF TRBD1 TRBJ1-1 NA TRBV18
TGTGCCAGTAGTATAGAAAGCAGAGGTGATACGCAGTATTTT CASSIESRGDTQYF NA TRBJ2-3 few TRBV19
TGCGCCAGCAGCCTCGGACAGGGGGGCACAGATACGCAGTATTTT CASSLGQGGTDTQYF TRBD1 TRBJ2-3 few TRBV4-1
TGTGCCAGCAGCGTAAGGCTAGCAGGCGATACGCAGTATTTT CASSVRLAGDTQYF NA TRBJ2-3 NA TRBV9
TGTGCCAGCAGGCCAACAGGACAGAGCTCCTACGAGCAGTACTTC CASRPTGQSSYEQYF NA TRBJ2-7 NA TRBV27
TGTGCCAGTAGTAGAATACTAGGGAGCGCTGAGCAGTTCTTC CASSRILGSAEQFF NA TRBJ2-1 NA TRBV19
TGTGCCAGTAGTGCGGACAGGGGGCGCATTCAGTACTTC CASSADRGRIQYF TRBD1 TRBJ2-4 few TRBV19
TGTGCCAGCAGCGCTGACAGAAATCAGCCCCAGCATTTT CASSADRNQPQHF NA TRBJ1-5 NA TRBV7-2
TGTGCCAGCAGCGCCGGCGGGAGGTTCGAGCAGTACTTC CASSAGGRFEQYF TRBD2 TRBJ2-7 NA TRBV5-4
TGTGCCAGCAGTGAACAGGGGGCAACAAATCAGCCCCAGCATTTT CASSEQGATNQPQHF TRBD1 TRBJ1-5 NA TRBV2
TGTGCCAGCAGCCCCACCCGCGGCTACAATGAGCAGTTCTTC CASSPTRGYNEQFF NA TRBJ2-1 NA TRBV11-2
TGTGCCAGCAGCTTAGCAGGGGCGGCTGGAAACACCATATATTTT CASSLAGAAGNTIYF NA TRBJ1-3 few TRBV7-3
TGTGCCAGCAGCTTGGTTGGCCAGAACACTGAAGCTTTCTTT CASSLVGQNTEAFF NA TRBJ1-1 few TRBV5-4
TGTGCCAGCAGCCTCAGACAGGGGGAAACGACCGGGGAGCTGTTTTTT CASSLRQGETTGELFF TRBD1 TRBJ2-2 NA TRBV7-9
TGTGCCAGCAAGACAGGGGAAACCTACAATGAGCAGTTCTTC CASKTGETYNEQFF TRBD1 TRBJ2-1 NA TRBV7-9
TGTGCTCGAACCGGACAGGGGAGTGAGCAGTACTTC CARTGQGSEQYF TRBD1 TRBJ2-7 few TRBV30
TGCGCCAGCAGCTTGACCAGGGTGGGCACTGAAGCTTTCTTT CASSLTRVGTEAFF NA TRBJ1-1 NA TRBV5-1
TGTGCCAGCAGCCCGGACAGCAACACAGATACGCAGTATTTT CASSPDSNTDTQYF NA TRBJ2-3 NA TRBV7-2
TGTGCCAGCAGCTTAGACAGGGACGCTGAAGCTTTCTTT CASSLDRDAEAFF TRBD1 TRBJ1-1 NA TRBV6-5
TGTGCCAGCAGCTCCTGGGGGGATAGAGCCAAAAACATTCAGTACTTC CASSSWGDRAKNIQYF NA TRBJ2-4 NA TRBV5-7
TGTGCCAGCAGCCCAATGAACACTGAAGCTTTCTTT CASSPMNTEAFF NA TRBJ1-1 few TRBV7-9
TGTGCCAGCAGCCCGACGACAGGGACCTATGGCTACACCTTC CASSPTTGTYGYTF TRBD1 TRBJ1-2 NA TRBV5-4